Below are 14 T cell receptor beta chains sequenced from a single sample in a study of T cell repertoires in cytomegalovirus infection. Their specific antigens are unknown. A single record per CDR3 protein comes from TCRdb applying MiXCR to the reads. The sample lists about 920,000 distinct CDR3 sequences, roughly a third occurring once. The material sequenced was cultured CD8+ T cells from PBMCs, taken from culture after CMV antigen stimulation. The origin of the receptors is a human donor in good health (CMV status not recorded). Some clones in this sample may be carry-over from other donors' samples.

This chain uses TRBV10-3 with TRBJ2-7; no definite D call. V dropped 5 bases and J dropped 5 bases, with 16 bases sitting between them. CDR1 ENHRY and CDR2 SYGVKD come from the germline V gene. This CDR3 has 14 residues. CDR3 region: CAISHPGPQNEQYF. The CDR3 DNA reads as TGTGCCATCAGTCACCCGGGCCCTCAGAACGAGCAGTACTTC.

This clonotype has a handful of counts. The rearrangement joins TRBV19 to TRBJ1-1; 7 bases line up with TRBD1. The trim removed 8 bases at V and 0 bases at J, leaving 12 bases unmatched. Germline V gene data show CDR1 as LNHDA and CDR2 as SQIVND (reference sequence). The CDR3 spans 16 residues. The CDR3 bases are TGTGCCAGTCTCCTGGGGAGACAGGGATTGAACACTGAAGCTTTCTTT. Translated: CASLLGRQGLNTEAFF.

The V call is TRBV7-6, the J call TRBJ1-1, with D hard to call. Germline V lookup: CDR1 SGHVS, CDR2 FNYEAQ. CDR3 length: 14 amino acids. Trimming took off 2 bases at V and 1 base at J, with 8 bases between the two ends. DNA of the CDR3: TGTGCCAGCAGCTTATTTGCCGAGAACACTGAAGCTTTCTTT. Amino acids: CASSLFAENTEAFF.

A few counts support this clonotype. This chain's CDR3 is CATSGPPYEQYF. The CDR3 region has the DNA TGTGCCACCAGCGGACCACCCTACGAGCAGTACTTC. The chain links TRBV15 to TRBJ2-7; D uncertain. V was pared by 5 bases and J by 2 bases, with 7 bases between. The CDR3 loop spans 12 amino acids. The germline CDR1 and CDR2 sequences are LNHNV and YYDKDF (reference sequence).

This clonotype appeared a few times. J is TRBJ1-2 and V is TRBV6-2 or TRBV6-3; 8 bases agree with TRBD1. V trimming: 4 bases; J trimming: 4 bases; junction bases outside the gene matches: 17. The CDR3 consists of 18 residues. Germline V lookup: CDR1 MNHEY, CDR2 SVGEGT. DNA for the CDR3: TGTGCCAGCAGTTTAAAGCGGGACAGGAGCTCAGGTGGCTATGGCTACACCTTC. The encoded protein is CASSLKRDRSSGGYGYTF.

Comment on this clonotype: Compared with germline, one end of the junction differs, possibly owing to a read error. V gene TRBV7-6 combines with J gene TRBJ2-7, with 7 bases fitting TRBD2. CDR3 size: 15 residues. The germline CDR1 and CDR2 sequences are SGHVS and FNYEAQ. The CDR3 is CVSSLEGGGFYEQYF. CDR3 nucleotides: TGTGTCAGCAGCTTAGAGGGCGGGGGATTCTACGAGCAGTACTTC.

A note on this clonotype: At one boundary the junction diverges from the germline segment, which might be a read error. V gene TRBV6-8 combines with J gene TRBJ1-2; maybe TRBD1 (5 bases). The CDR3 is 15 residues long. CDR1 MNHGY and CDR2 SAAAGT come from the germline V gene. The CDR3 loop is CVSLPRGRTNYGYTF. In DNA, the CDR3 is TGTGTCAGCCTCCCGAGGGGCCGCACTAACTATGGCTACACCTTC.

This clonotype was detected only a few times. The chain joins TRBV4-1 to TRBJ2-2; D possibly corresponds to TRBD1 (5 bases). The germline CDR1 and CDR2 sequences are MGHRA and YSYEKL. The length of the CDR3 is 15 residues. Deletions cut 0 bases from V and 6 bases from J, with 11 bases between. CDR3 sequence: CASSQEAGYPGELFF. CDR3 sequence (DNA): TGCGCCAGCAGCCAAGAAGCAGGGTACCCCGGGGAGCTGTTTTTT.

The chain uses TRBV12-3 or TRBV12-4 and TRBJ2-1; 11 bases are a match to TRBD1. V trimming: 7 bases; J trimming: 0 bases; junction bases outside the gene matches: 8. The CDR3 runs 17 residues. The DNA for the CDR3 is TGTGCCAGCAAGTCGGGGACAGGGGGTAGCTCCTACAATGAGCAGTTCTTC. Translating gives CASKSGTGGSSYNEQFF.

This clonotype was found many times. V is TRBV6-6 and J is TRBJ1-5, with 7 bases matching TRBD1. Germline CDR1 is MNHNY and CDR2 is SVGAGI (reference sequence). This CDR3 has 13 amino acids. Unmatched junction bases numbered 4, after V lost 6 bases and J lost 5 bases. CDR3 bases: TGTGCCAGCAGAAGGGGGCTAGATCAGCCCCAGCATTTT. Its translation: CASRRGLDQPQHF.

The gene calls are TRBV20-1 and TRBJ1-1; D not resolved. This CDR3 region has 12 residues. CDR1 is DFQATT and CDR2 is SNEGSKA in the germline V gene (reference sequence). V lost 3 bases, J lost 7 bases, and 12 bases lay in between. CDR3 nucleotides: TGCAGTGCTAGGAGATCGGAACGTGAAGCTTTCTTT. Translated, it gives CSARRSEREAFF.

The chain joins TRBV12-3 or TRBV12-4 to TRBJ2-7, with D perhaps matching TRBD1 (6 bases). The germline V and J ends were trimmed by 0 bases and 4 bases, with 13 bases remaining between them. The length of the CDR3 is 15 residues. CDR3 sequence: CASSLAAGDLYEQYV. The CDR3, as DNA: TGTGCCAGCAGTTTAGCGGCAGGGGACCTATACGAGCAGTACGTC.

This rearrangement joins TRBV2 to TRBJ1-2, with D tentatively TRBD1 (6 bases). Trimming pared 1 base from V and 8 bases from J, leaving 17 bases between. This CDR3 has 15 amino acids. Looked up from germline, CDR1 is SNHLY and CDR2 is FYNNEI. The CDR3 coding sequence is TGTGCCAGCAGTGAAGGGGGGTATGCAGGGGAAGGCTACACCTTC. This codes for CASSEGGYAGEGYTF.

The CDR3 bases are TGTGCCAGCAGTTACGGTGCGACAGGGGCCTACGAGCAGTACTTC. Protein product: CASSYGATGAYEQYF. The genes are TRBV6-5 and TRBJ2-7; 8 bases are shared with TRBD1. After removal of 2 bases from V and 2 bases from J, the junction contained 5 bases not matched to a gene. The germline gives CDR1 MNHEY, CDR2 SVGAGI. The CDR3 covers 15 residues.